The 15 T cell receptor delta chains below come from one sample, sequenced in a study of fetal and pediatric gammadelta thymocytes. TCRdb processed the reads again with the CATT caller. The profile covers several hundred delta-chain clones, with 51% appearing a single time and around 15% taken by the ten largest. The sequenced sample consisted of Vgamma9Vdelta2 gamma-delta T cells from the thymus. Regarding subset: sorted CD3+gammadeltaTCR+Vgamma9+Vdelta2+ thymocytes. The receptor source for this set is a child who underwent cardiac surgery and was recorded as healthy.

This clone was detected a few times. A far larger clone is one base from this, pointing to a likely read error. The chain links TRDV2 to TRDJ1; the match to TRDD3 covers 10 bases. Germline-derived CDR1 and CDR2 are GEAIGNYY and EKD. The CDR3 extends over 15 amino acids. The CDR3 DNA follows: TGTGCCTGTGACACGGGGGATACGTACACCAATAAACTCATCTTT. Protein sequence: CACDTGDTYTNKLIF.

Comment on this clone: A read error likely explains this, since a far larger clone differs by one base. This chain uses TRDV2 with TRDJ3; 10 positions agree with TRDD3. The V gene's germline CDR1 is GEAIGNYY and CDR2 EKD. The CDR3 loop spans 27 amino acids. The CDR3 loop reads CACDNALGTGGSHPPGGSSWDTRRMFF. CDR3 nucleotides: TGTGCCTGTGACAACGCCCTCGGTACTGGGGGATCCCACCCCCCCGGCGGTAGCTCCTGGGACACCCGACGGATGTTTTTC.

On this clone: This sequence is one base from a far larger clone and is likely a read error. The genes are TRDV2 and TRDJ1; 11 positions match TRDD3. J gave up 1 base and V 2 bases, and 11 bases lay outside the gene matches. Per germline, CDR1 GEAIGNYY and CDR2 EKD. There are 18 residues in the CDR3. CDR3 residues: CACDRPDWGIASTDKLIF. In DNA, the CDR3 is TGTGCCTGTGACAGGCCGGACTGGGGGATAGCCTCCACCGATAAACTCATCTTT.

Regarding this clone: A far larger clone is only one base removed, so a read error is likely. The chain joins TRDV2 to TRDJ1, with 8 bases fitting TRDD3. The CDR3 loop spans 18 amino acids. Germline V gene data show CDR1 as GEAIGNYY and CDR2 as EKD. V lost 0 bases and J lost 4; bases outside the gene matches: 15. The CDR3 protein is CACDTRLERDTGNDKLIF. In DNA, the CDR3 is TGTGCCTGTGACACCCGGTTAGAGAGGGATACGGGCAACGATAAACTCATCTTT.

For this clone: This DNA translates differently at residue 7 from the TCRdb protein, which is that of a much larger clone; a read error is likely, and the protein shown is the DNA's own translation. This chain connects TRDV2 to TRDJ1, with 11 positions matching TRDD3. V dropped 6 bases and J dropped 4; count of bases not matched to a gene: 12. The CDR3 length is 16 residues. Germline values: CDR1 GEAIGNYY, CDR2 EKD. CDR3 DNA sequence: TGTGCCTGTCTCGCACTTTCTGGGGGATACAACGATAAACTCATCTTT. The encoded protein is CACLALSGGYNDKLIF.

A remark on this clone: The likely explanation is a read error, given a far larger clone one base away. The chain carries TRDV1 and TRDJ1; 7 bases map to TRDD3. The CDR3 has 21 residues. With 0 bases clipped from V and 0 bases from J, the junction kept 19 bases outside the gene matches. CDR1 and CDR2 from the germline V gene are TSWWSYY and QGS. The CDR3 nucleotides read TGTGCTCTTGGGGAACTAGATGAGATGGAGGATACGCTACCCTACACCGATAAACTCATCTTT. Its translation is CALGELDEMEDTLPYTDKLIF.

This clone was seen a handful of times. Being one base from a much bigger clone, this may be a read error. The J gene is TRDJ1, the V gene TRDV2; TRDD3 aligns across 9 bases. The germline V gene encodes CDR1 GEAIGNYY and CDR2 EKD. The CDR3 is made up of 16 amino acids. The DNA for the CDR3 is TGTGCCCGTGACCCCTCGGGGATACGAGACACCGATAAACTCATCTTT. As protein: CARDPSGIRDTDKLIF.

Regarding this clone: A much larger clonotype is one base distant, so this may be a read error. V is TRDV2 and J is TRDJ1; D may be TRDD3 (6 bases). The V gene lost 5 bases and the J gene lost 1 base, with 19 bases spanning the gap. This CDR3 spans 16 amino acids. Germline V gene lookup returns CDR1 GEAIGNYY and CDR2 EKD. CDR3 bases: TGTGCCTGTGTTGGGCGGGGGAGCCGACCCACCGATAAACTCATCTTT. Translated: CACVGRGSRPTDKLIF.

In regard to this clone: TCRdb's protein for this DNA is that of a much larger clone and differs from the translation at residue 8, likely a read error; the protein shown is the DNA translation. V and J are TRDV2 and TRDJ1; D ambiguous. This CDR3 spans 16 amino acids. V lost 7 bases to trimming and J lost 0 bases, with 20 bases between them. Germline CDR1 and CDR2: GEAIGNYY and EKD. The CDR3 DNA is TGTGCCTGCGGATCGCGGCCATTCATATACACCGATAAACTCATCTTT. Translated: CACGSRPFIYTDKLIF.

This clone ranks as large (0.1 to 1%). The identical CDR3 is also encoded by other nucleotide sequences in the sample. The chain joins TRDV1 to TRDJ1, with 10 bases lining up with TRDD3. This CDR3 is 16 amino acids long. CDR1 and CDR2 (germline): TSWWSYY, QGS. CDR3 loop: CAHHRGIRVITDKLIF. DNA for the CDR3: TGTGCCCACCACCGGGGGATACGCGTTATCACCGATAAACTCATCTTT.

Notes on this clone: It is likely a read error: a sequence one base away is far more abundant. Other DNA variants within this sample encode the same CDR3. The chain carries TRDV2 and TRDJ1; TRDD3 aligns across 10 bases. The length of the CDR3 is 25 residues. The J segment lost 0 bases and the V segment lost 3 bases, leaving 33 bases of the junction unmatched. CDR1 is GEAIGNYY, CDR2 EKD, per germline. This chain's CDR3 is CACDGGYTSLLGDRRWEDYTDKLIF. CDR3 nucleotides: TGTGCCTGTGACGGTGGGTATACCTCACTACTGGGGGATCGACGCTGGGAAGACTACACCGATAAACTCATCTTT.

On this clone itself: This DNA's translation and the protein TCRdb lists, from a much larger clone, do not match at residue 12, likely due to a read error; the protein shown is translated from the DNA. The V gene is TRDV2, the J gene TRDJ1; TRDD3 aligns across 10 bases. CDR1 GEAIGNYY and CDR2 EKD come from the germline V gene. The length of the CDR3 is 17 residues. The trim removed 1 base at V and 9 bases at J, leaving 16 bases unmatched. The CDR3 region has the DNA TGTGCCTGTGACACTGGGGGATACTTGCGCGGCCTAGGTGAACTCATCTTT. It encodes CACDTGGYLRGLGELIF.

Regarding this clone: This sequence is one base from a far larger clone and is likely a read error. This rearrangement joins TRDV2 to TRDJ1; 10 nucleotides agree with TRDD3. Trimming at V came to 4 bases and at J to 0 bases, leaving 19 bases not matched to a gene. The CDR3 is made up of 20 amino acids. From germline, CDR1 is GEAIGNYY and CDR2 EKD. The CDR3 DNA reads TGTGCCTGTGAGGGGGCCTTCCTAGGGGGATACGTGGGTGACACCGATAAACTCATCTTT. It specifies CACEGAFLGGYVGDTDKLIF.

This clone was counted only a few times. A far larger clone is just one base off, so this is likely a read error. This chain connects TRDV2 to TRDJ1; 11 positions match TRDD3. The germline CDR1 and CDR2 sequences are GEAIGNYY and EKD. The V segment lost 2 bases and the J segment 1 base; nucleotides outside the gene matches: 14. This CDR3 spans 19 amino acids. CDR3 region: CACDSRWVWGIPGTDKLIF. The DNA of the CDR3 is TGTGCCTGTGACAGTCGGTGGGTCTGGGGGATACCTGGCACCGATAAACTCATCTTT.

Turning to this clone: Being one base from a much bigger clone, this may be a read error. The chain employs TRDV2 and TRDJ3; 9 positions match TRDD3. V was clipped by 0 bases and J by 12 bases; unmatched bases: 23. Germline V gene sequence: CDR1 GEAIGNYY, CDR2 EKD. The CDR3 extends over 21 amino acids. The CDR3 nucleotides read TGTGCCTGTGACACCGCCGACCTCTGGGGGATCCGGAGTCAAGGGATCCGACAGATGTTTTTC. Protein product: CACDTADLWGIRSQGIRQMFF.